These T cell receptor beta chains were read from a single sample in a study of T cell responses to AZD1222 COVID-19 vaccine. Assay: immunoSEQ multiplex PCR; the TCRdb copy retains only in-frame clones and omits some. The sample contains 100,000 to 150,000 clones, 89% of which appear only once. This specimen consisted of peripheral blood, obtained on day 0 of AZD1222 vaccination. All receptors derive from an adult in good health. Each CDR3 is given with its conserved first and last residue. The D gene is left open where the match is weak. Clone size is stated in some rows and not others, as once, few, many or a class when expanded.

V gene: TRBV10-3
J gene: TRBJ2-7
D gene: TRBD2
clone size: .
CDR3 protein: CAITSKLSGRETYF
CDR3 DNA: TGTGCCATCACCTCTAAACTTAGCGGGAGAGAAACGTACTTC

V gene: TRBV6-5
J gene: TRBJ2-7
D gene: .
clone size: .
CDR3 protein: CASNQHGEGTYEQYF
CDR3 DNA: TGTGCCAGCAACCAACACGGCGAGGGGACGTACGAGCAGTACTTC

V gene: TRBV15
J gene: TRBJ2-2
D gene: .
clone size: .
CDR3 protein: CATSRDRPRPGELFF
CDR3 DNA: TGTGCCACCAGCAGAGATCGCCCCCGCCCCGGGGAGCTGTTTTTT

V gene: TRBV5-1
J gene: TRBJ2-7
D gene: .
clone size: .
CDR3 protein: CASSNLGEPSYEQYF
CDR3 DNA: TGCGCCAGCAGTAACCTTGGGGAGCCCTCCTACGAGCAGTACTTC

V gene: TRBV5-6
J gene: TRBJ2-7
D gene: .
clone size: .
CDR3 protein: CASSSVGLYEQYF
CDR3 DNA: TGTGCCAGCAGCTCGGTGGGGCTCTACGAGCAGTACTTC

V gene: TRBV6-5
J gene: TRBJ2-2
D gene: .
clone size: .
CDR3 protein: CARRHGGTNTGELFF
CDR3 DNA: TGTGCCAGACGACACGGCGGGACGAACACCGGGGAGCTGTTTTTT

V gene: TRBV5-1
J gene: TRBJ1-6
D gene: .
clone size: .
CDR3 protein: CASSLSRGSSYNSPLHF
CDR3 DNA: TGCGCCAGCAGCTTGAGTCGGGGCAGCTCCTATAATTCACCCCTCCACTTT

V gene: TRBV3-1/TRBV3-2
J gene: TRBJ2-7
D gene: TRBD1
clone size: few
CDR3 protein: CASSTHLGDRGSYEQYF
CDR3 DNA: TGTGCCAGCAGCACCCATTTGGGGGACAGGGGGTCCTACGAGCAGTACTTC

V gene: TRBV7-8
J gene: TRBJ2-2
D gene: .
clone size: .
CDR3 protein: CASSLAGWTGELFF
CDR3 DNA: TGTGCCAGCAGCTTAGCGGGATGGACCGGGGAGCTGTTTTTT

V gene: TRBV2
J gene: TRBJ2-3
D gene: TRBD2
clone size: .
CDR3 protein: CASRETSGNTDTQYF
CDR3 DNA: TGTGCCAGCAGAGAAACTAGCGGGAACACAGATACGCAGTATTTT

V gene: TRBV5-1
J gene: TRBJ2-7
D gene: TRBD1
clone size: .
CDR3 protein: CASSASGTGVYEQYF
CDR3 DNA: TGCGCCAGCAGCGCATCCGGGACAGGGGTCTACGAGCAGTACTTC

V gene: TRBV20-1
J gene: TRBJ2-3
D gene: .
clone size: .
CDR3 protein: CSNDGDTQYF
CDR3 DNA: TGCAGTAACGACGGAGATACGCAGTATTTT

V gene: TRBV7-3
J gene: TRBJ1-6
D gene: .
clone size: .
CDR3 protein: CASSEQGPNSPLHF
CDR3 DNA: TGTGCCAGCAGCGAACAGGGACCGAATTCACCCCTCCACTTT

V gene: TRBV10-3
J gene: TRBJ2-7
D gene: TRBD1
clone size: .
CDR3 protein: CASKGTASYEQYF
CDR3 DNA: TGTGCCAGCAAGGGGACAGCGAGCTACGAGCAGTACTTC

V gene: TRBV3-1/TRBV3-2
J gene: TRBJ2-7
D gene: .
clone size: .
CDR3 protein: CASSQQTDSYEQYF
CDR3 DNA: TGTGCCAGCAGCCAACAGACAGACTCGTACGAGCAGTACTTC

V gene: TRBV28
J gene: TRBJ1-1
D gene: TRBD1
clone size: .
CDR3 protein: CASSQQGMSEAFF
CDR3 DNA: TGTGCCAGCAGCCAACAGGGGATGTCTGAAGCTTTCTTT

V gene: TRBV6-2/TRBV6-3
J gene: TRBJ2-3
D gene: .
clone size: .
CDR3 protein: CASSLRGSTQYF
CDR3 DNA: TGTGCCAGCAGCCTGCGGGGAAGCACGCAGTATTTT

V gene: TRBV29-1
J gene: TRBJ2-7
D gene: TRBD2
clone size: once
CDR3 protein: CSASLAGTSYEQYF
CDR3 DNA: TGCAGCGCCTCACTAGCGGGAACATCCTACGAGCAGTACTTC

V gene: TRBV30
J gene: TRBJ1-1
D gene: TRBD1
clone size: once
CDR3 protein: CAWSLLDRGDTEAFF
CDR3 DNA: TGTGCCTGGAGTCTCCTAGACAGGGGGGATACTGAAGCTTTCTTT

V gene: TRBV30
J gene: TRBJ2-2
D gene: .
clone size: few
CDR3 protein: CAWSVGRTGWNTGELFF
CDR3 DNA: TGTGCCTGGAGTGTGGGCCGGACCGGGTGGAACACCGGGGAGCTGTTTTTT

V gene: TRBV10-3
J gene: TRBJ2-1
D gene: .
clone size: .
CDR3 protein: CAISAEAGTYNEQFF
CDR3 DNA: TGTGCCATCAGTGCAGAAGCTGGGACCTACAATGAGCAGTTCTTC

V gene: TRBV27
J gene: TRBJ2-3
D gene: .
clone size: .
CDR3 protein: CATLSGGGAKDTQYF
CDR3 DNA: TGTGCCACCTTATCCGGAGGGGGGGCAAAAGATACGCAGTATTTT

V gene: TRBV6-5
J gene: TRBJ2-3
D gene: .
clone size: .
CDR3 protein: CASSYSNPRTDTQYF
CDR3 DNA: TGTGCCAGCAGTTACTCGAACCCCCGCACAGATACGCAGTATTTT

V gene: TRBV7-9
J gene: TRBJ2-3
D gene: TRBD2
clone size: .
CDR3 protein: CASSLELAGDTQYF
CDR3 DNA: TGTGCCAGCAGCTTAGAACTAGCGGGGGATACGCAGTATTTT